A single sample is the source of the 15 T cell receptor beta chains below, sequenced in a study of blood T cell repertoires in COVID-19. Libraries were prepared by immunoSEQ multiplex PCR; TCRdb keeps only in-frame clonotypes and omits some of them. In the table there are roughly 190,000 clones, roughly 86% of which are singletons. Sequencing input: peripheral blood. These receptors were obtained from a woman between 70 and 85 years old with active or convalescent COVID-19.

This clone qualifies as medium-sized (0.01 to 0.1%). The rearrangement links TRBV2 to TRBJ2-2; 8 bases align to TRBD2. The CDR3 sequence is 15 residues long. Germline V gene sequence: CDR1 SNHLY, CDR2 FYNNEI. The ends lost 8 bases at V and 4 bases at J; junction bases unmatched: 9. CDR3 DNA: TGTGCCAGCTACATATACACTAGCGGCACCGGGGAGCTGTTTTTT. Its translation is CASYIYTSGTGELFF.

The chain employs TRBV7-9 and TRBJ2-7, with D possibly TRBD2 on 5 matching bases. Trimming pared 3 bases from V and 4 bases from J, leaving 7 bases between. This CDR3 has 12 residues. Per the germline V gene, CDR1 is SEHNR and CDR2 is FQNEAQ (reference sequence). The CDR3 is CASSFPGYEQYF. In nucleotides, the CDR3 is TGTGCCAGCAGCTTCCCGGGATACGAGCAGTACTTC. The variable domain in full, completed from reference TRBV7-9 and TRBJ2-7, reads DTGVSQNPRHKITKRGQNVTFRCDPISEHNRLYWYRQTLGQGPEFLTYFQNEAQLEKSRLLSDRFSAERPKGSFSTLEIQRTEQGDSAMYLCASSFPGYEQYFGPGTRLTVT.

The chain joins TRBV5-1 to TRBJ2-7, with TRBD1 as a possible D gene (5 bases). There are 14 residues in the CDR3. The V gene's germline CDR1 is SGHRS and CDR2 YFSETQ. V was cut by 1 base and J by 5 bases, with 13 bases left in between. The CDR3 protein is CASSLSGIRDEQYF. The DNA of the CDR3 is TGCGCCAGCAGCTTGTCAGGGATCAGGGACGAGCAGTACTTC.

This sequence joins TRBV5-5 and TRBJ2-5; TRBD2 is a possible D gene (6 bases). The CDR3 runs 14 residues. Germline assignment: CDR1 SGHKS and CDR2 YYEKEE (reference sequence). Trimming shortened V by 0 bases and J by 5 bases, and 11 bases separated the two germline ends. The CDR3 loop reads CASSLELAGETQYF. CDR3 nucleotide sequence: TGTGCCAGCAGCTTGGAACTAGCTGGGGAGACCCAGTACTTC.

The sample holds one count of this clone. The chain recombines TRBV2 with TRBJ2-1, with 9 bases fitting TRBD2. V lost 2 bases to trimming and J lost 9 bases; unmatched junction nucleotides: 11. This CDR3 is 16 amino acids long. The germline V gene has CDR1 SNHLY and CDR2 FYNNEI. CDR3 sequence reads: CASSEIATSGGGEQFF. CDR3 nucleotides: TGTGCCAGCAGTGAAATAGCGACTAGCGGAGGGGGTGAGCAGTTCTTC.

This chain uses TRBV6-5 with TRBJ1-3; a weak D match, TRBD1 (6 bases). CDR1 and CDR2 (germline): MNHEY, SVGAGI. This CDR3 spans 16 amino acids. V was pared by 2 bases and J by 4 bases, with 15 bases between. CDR3 sequence reads: CASSYRLGAGGNTIYF. For the CDR3, the DNA is TGTGCCAGCAGTTACCGGTTGGGGGCTGGGGGAAACACCATATATTTT.

CDR3 bases: TGTGCCAGCAGCCCCGACCGGGACAGCCATGGCTACACCTTC. Protein product: CASSPDRDSHGYTF. The rearrangement uses TRBV4-2 and TRBJ1-2; TRBD1 agrees at 7 bases. The CDR3 sequence is 14 residues long. The junction had 8 bases not matched to a gene; V was cut back by 4 bases and J by 6 bases. The germline CDR1 and CDR2 sequences are LGHNA and YNFKEQ.

The chain links TRBV28 to TRBJ1-5; 8 bases line up with TRBD1. Trimming cost V 4 bases and J 5 bases; bases outside gene matches: 7. Per germline, CDR1 MDHEN and CDR2 SYDVKM. The CDR3 consists of 15 residues. The DNA of the CDR3 is TGTGCCAGCAGTTCCATCCGGGACAGGCATCAGCCCCAGCATTTT. As protein: CASSSIRDRHQPQHF.

The chain links TRBV5-1 to TRBJ2-6; 8 positions agree with TRBD1. J gave up 3 bases and V 5 bases, and 10 bases lay outside the gene matches. The CDR3 covers 17 residues. The germline V gene encodes CDR1 SGHRS and CDR2 YFSETQ. CDR3 nucleotides: TGCGCCAGCAGGGGTATTCAGGGGGCAGATGGGGCCAACGTCCTGACTTTC. Translation: CASRGIQGADGANVLTF.

The chain links TRBV7-3 to TRBJ1-1; possibly TRBD1 for D (5 bases). Trimming pared 2 bases from V and 0 bases from J, leaving 13 bases between. Germline assignment: CDR1 SGHTA and CDR2 FQGTGA. The CDR3 runs to 16 residues. CDR3 DNA sequence: TGTGCCAGCAGCTTAGGTGGGAGGGGATTGAACACTGAAGCTTTCTTT. Its protein is CASSLGGRGLNTEAFF.

This clone showed up just a few times. This sequence joins TRBV11-2 and TRBJ2-7; no firm D call. In germline, CDR1 is SGHAT, CDR2 FQNNGV. Trimming stripped 3 bases from V and 5 bases from J, with 8 bases between. The CDR3 covers 12 residues. The CDR3 DNA is TGTGCCAGCAGCTTCACGGTGGACGAGCAGTACTTC. This sequence encodes CASSFTVDEQYF.

The chain has TRBV2 and TRBJ1-2, with TRBD1 matching 8 bases. There are 12 residues in the CDR3. With 10 bases clipped from V and 4 bases from J, the junction kept 5 bases outside the gene matches. Germline V gene data show CDR1 as SNHLY and CDR2 as FYNNEI. This CDR3 is CATLGTGYGYTF. In DNA form, the CDR3 reads TGTGCCACTCTAGGGACAGGCTATGGCTACACCTTC.

This chain joins TRBV19 and TRBJ1-6; D is uncertain. Trimming removed 6 bases at V and 5 bases at J, with 11 bases between. CDR3 length equals 14 residues. CDR1 and CDR2 (germline): LNHDA, SQIVND (reference sequence). The CDR3 is CASRRESDNSPLHF. The CDR3 nucleotides are TGTGCCAGTAGGAGAGAGAGCGATAATTCACCCCTCCACTTT.

This chain uses TRBV27 with TRBJ2-5, with 8 bases fitting TRBD1. The CDR3 has 14 amino acids. Germline V gene lookup returns CDR1 MNHEY and CDR2 SMNVEV (reference sequence). Losses at the gene ends were 6 bases for V and 4 bases for J; bases not matched to a gene: 7. CDR3 loop: CASRRQGRLETQYF. CDR3 bases: TGTGCCAGCAGGAGACAGGGGAGGTTAGAGACCCAGTACTTC.

The chain recombines TRBV5-6 with TRBJ1-2; D might be TRBD1 (5 bases). The CDR3 sequence is 15 residues long. Trimming removed 1 base at V and 7 bases at J, with 17 bases between. The germline V gene encodes CDR1 SGHDT and CDR2 YYEEEE. Here the CDR3 DNA reads TGTGCCAGCAGCTTGTGGTCAGTCAGGGTTAGTGGCTACACCTTC. This translates into CASSLWSVRVSGYTF.